What follows describes a single T cell receptor beta chain. What it binds is not known. Sequencing was performed with immunoSEQ multiplex PCR; in TCRdb, only in-frame clones are kept and a portion is missing. Of roughly 10,000 clones listed, approximately 80% were seen once; the top ten hold under 10%. Checkpoint therapy with ipilimumab 1 mg/kg began 14 to 28 days after transplant. Dosing: nivolumab 3 mg/kg IV, weeks 1, 4, 7, 10, then every two weeks to week 26. Between the trimmed V and J ends, which lost 5 bases and 1 base, there was a span of 12 bases. The CDR3 length is 14 residues. CDR1 is KGHSH, CDR2 LQKENI, per germline. The data belong to a study of ipilimumab plus nivolumab after autologous stem cell transplantation. About the research overall: A median of about eight nivolumab and about 5 ipilimumab doses were given. Findings and caveats of the study: The authors say TCR, Treg and microbiome findings warrant further study.

The genes are TRBV18 and TRBJ2-7, with D unresolved. This clonotype was obtained from a male donor with diffuse large B-cell lymphoma. Sequencing used PBMCs, obtained in a trial of ipilimumab plus nivolumab as post-transplant consolidation. DNA for the CDR3: TGTGCCAGCTCATCACACAGAGAGTCCTACGAGCAGTACTTC. This gives the protein CASSSHRESYEQYF.